This T cell receptor beta chain was documented in a study of a mutant IDH1 vaccine in newly diagnosed glioma. The germline CDR1 and CDR2 sequences are LNHNV and YYDKDF (reference sequence). The junction had 6 bases not matched to a gene; V was cut back by 1 base and J by 3 bases. This CDR3 has 17 residues. To note about this clone: As yet, its antigen is unknown.

Time point indicated: week 47, end of study. Doses consisted of 300 ug of mutant IDH1 20-mer peptide each, paired with topical imiquimod. Assay: immunoSEQ multiplex PCR; the TCRdb copy retains only in-frame clones and omits some. The sample contains 90,000 to 100,000 clones, around 92% of which appear only once. Study-level findings and limits: Detectable vaccine-induced immune responses arose in about 93% of patients.

The chain carries TRBV15 and TRBJ2-1; 10 bases are shared with TRBD2. This receptor was obtained from a woman aged 45-60 years with glioma. The sequences come from PBMCs, collected from a glioma patient whose treatment included an IDH1 peptide vaccine. The CDR3 DNA sequence: TGTGCCACCAGCAGAGTAAGTCTAGCGGGAGTCTACAATGAGCAGTTCTTC. Protein: CATSRVSLAGVYNEQFF.